Below, 18 T cell receptor beta chains from the same sample are listed, as sequenced in a study of blood T cell repertoires in COVID-19 (dated by TCRdb to 2018 to 2021). Libraries were prepared through the immunoSEQ multiplex PCR assay. Sourced from immuneACCESS, this table was stored by TCRdb with only in-frame sequences that have V and J called. A share of the clones is absent; for the studies checked, an unresolved V gene accounts for under half, and the remainder has no known explanation. The sample table records around 250,000 clones; approximately 87% of these occur just once. Together, the top ten hold 5.5% to 6.5% of the sample. The material sequenced was peripheral blood. The receptors were sampled from a man aged 60 to 75 with acute or convalescent COVID-19.

V usage is TRBV6-5 and J usage is TRBJ1-4; no clear D. CDR3 length: 14 amino acids. CDR1 MNHEY and CDR2 SVGAGI come from the germline V gene. V lost 5 bases, J lost 3 bases, and 10 bases lay in between. In DNA form, the CDR3 reads TGTGCCAGCAGTAACGCCCGGGCTAATGAAAAACTGTTTTTT. Amino acids: CASSNARANEKLFF.

This clone turned up a few times. Other DNA sequences in this sample translate to the same CDR3. J is TRBJ2-7 and V is TRBV18; 11 positions match TRBD1. J gave up 7 bases and V 3 bases, and 2 bases lay outside the gene matches. Germline V gene sequence: CDR1 KGHSH, CDR2 LQKENI. The CDR3 extends over 13 amino acids. The CDR3 DNA follows: TGTGCCAGCTCACCCCGGGACAGGGGGGAGCAGTACTTC. It codes for CASSPRDRGEQYF.

This chain joins TRBV11-1 and TRBJ2-7; a weak D match, TRBD2 (6 bases). Germline V gene sequence: CDR1 SGHAT, CDR2 FQDESV (reference sequence). V shed 7 bases and J shed 0 bases, with 16 bases lying between them. CDR3 size: 15 residues. In DNA form, the CDR3 reads TGTGCCAGCACCAGGGCCGCGGGGCCCTCCTACGAGCAGTACTTC. Its translation: CASTRAAGPSYEQYF.

The chain carries TRBV29-1 and TRBJ1-2, with D maybe TRBD1 (6 bases). V was clipped by 4 bases and J by 3 bases, with 15 bases between them. The CDR3 spans 14 residues. CDR1 and CDR2 (germline): SQVTM, ANQGSEA. CDR3 nucleotide sequence: TGCAGCGTTGGACCGACAGGACGGGACTATGGCTACACCTTC. It encodes CSVGPTGRDYGYTF. Variable domain in full (rest from reference TRBV29-1 and TRBJ1-2): SAVISQKPSRDICQRGTSLTIQCQVDSQVTMMFWYRQQPGQSLTLIATANQGSEATYESGFVIDKFPISRPNLTFSTLTVSNMSPEDSSIYLCSVGPTGRDYGYTFGSGTRLTVV.

The chain combines TRBV30 with TRBJ1-4; possibly TRBD1 for D (6 bases). Germline V gives CDR1 GTSNPN, CDR2 SVGIG (reference sequence). The length of the CDR3 is 20 residues. Trimming took 3 bases from V and 1 from J, leaving 27 bases between them. The CDR3, as DNA: TGTGCCTGGAGCCAAAGGGCTGGGCCTCAGGGGTTTAGAACTAATGAAAAACTGTTTTTT. Encoded protein: CAWSQRAGPQGFRTNEKLFF.

This sequence joins TRBV7-2 and TRBJ2-2; maybe TRBD1 (6 bases). Deletions cut 5 bases from V and 2 bases from J, with 24 bases between. The CDR3 runs to 19 residues. Germline CDR1 SGHTA, CDR2 FQGNSA. CDR3 DNA sequence: TGTGCCAGCAGCCACCGACGGGTCAGGGGCCTACGTAACACCGGGGAGCTGTTTTTT. As protein: CASSHRRVRGLRNTGELFF.

The chain couples TRBV2 to TRBJ1-2; D ambiguous. The CDR3 spans 14 residues. The germline gives CDR1 SNHLY, CDR2 FYNNEI. V was shortened by 4 bases and J by 8 bases, with 17 bases between the two germline ends. CDR3 in amino acids: CASSASRSLEGYTF. DNA for the CDR3: TGTGCCAGCAGTGCTTCGCGCTCCTTGGAGGGCTACACCTTC.

V is TRBV9 and J is TRBJ1-4; no clear D. Germline assignment: CDR1 SGDLS and CDR2 YYNGEE. The CDR3 is 13 amino acids. The V gene lost 0 bases and the J gene lost 7 bases, with 7 bases spanning the gap. The CDR3 nucleotides read TGTGCCAGCAGCGTAGTCGAGGGTGAAAAACTGTTTTTT. Amino acids: CASSVVEGEKLFF.

V and J are TRBV5-1 and TRBJ1-6, with 7 positions matching TRBD1. With V trimmed by 4 bases and J by 0 bases, 7 bases remained unmatched. Germline-derived CDR1 and CDR2 are SGHRS and YFSETQ. This CDR3 region has 17 residues. The DNA for the CDR3 is TGCGCCAGCAGCCCGGGACAGCAAAGCTCCTATAATTCACCCCTCCACTTT. Encoded protein: CASSPGQQSSYNSPLHF.

For the CDR3, the DNA is TGTGCCAGCAGCCAAGAGAGGCAGGGACTCCCCTATGGCTACACCTTC. Amino acids: CASSQERQGLPYGYTF. The V gene is TRBV4-2, the J gene TRBJ1-2, with a weak D call TRBD1 (5 bases). This CDR3 is 16 amino acids long. Germline CDR1 and CDR2: LGHNA and YNFKEQ. V lost 0 bases and J 4 bases, leaving 15 bases between the germline ends.

The J gene is TRBJ2-3, the V gene TRBV6-5, with TRBD2 matching over 10 bases. Per germline, CDR1 MNHEY and CDR2 SVGAGI. J gave up 3 bases and V 4 bases, and 7 bases lay outside the gene matches. The CDR3 is 16 amino acids. This CDR3 reads CASSLSSGSITDTQYF. The CDR3 DNA reads TGTGCCAGCAGTTTATCTAGCGGGAGCATAACAGATACGCAGTATTTT.

This rearrangement joins TRBV19 to TRBJ1-5; the D is unclear. The germline V gene encodes CDR1 LNHDA and CDR2 SQIVND (reference sequence). This CDR3 is built from 15 residues. Trimming cost V 0 bases and J 1 base, with 7 bases left between them. Here the CDR3 DNA reads TGTGCCAGTAGTATAGAACGGTTAAGCAATCAGCCCCAGCATTTT. Protein product: CASSIERLSNQPQHF. Filled out from reference TRBV19 and TRBJ1-5, the complete variable domain reads DGGITQSPKYLFRKEGQNVTLSCEQNLNHDAMYWYRQDPGQGLRLIYYSQIVNDFQKGDIAEGYSVSREKKESFPLTVTSAQKNPTAFYLCASSIERLSNQPQHFGDGTRLSIL.

The chain employs TRBV6-5 and TRBJ2-1; TRBD2 matches at 12 bases. In germline, CDR1 is MNHEY, CDR2 SVGAGI. Trimming removed 5 bases from V and 6 bases from J; junction bases left unmatched: 5. This CDR3 spans 15 amino acids. CDR3 protein: CASSTSSGRGNEQFF. The CDR3 region has the DNA TGTGCCAGCAGTACCTCTAGCGGGAGGGGCAATGAGCAGTTCTTC.

This clone occurred once. This chain uses TRBV19 with TRBJ1-5; TRBD1 matches 10 bases. V lost 3 bases, J lost 3 bases, and 8 bases stayed unmatched. The germline CDR1 and CDR2 sequences are LNHDA and SQIVND (reference sequence). This CDR3 region has 17 residues. The CDR3: CASSIRDRGRPNQPQHF. The CDR3 DNA follows: TGTGCCAGTAGTATCCGGGACAGGGGTAGGCCCAATCAGCCCCAGCATTTT. Variable domain in full (rest from reference TRBV19 and TRBJ1-5): DGGITQSPKYLFRKEGQNVTLSCEQNLNHDAMYWYRQDPGQGLRLIYYSQIVNDFQKGDIAEGYSVSREKKESFPLTVTSAQKNPTAFYLCASSIRDRGRPNQPQHFGDGTRLSIL.

This chain connects TRBV28 to TRBJ2-7; perhaps TRBD2 as D (7 bases). The germline V and J ends were trimmed by 5 bases and 5 bases, with 13 bases remaining between them. Germline V gene data show CDR1 as MDHEN and CDR2 as SYDVKM. The CDR3 covers 13 residues. The CDR3 region is CASSAPGGHEQYF. Here the CDR3 DNA reads TGTGCCAGCAGTGCCCCGGGGGGCCACGAGCAGTACTTC.

The V gene is TRBV3-1 (or the pseudogene TRBV3-2), the J gene TRBJ2-1; D possibly corresponds to TRBD2 (5 bases). Trimming pared 5 bases from V and 5 bases from J, leaving 10 bases between. The length of the CDR3 is 13 residues. Germline V gene lookup returns CDR1 LGHDT and CDR2 YNNKEL (reference sequence). The CDR3 nucleotides read TGTGCCAGCAGCGGGAGCCTGGACAATGAGCAGTTCTTC. Encoded protein: CASSGSLDNEQFF.

The chain uses TRBV24-1 and TRBJ2-7; 7 nucleotides agree with TRBD1. V shed 3 bases and J 1 base; nucleotides not matched to a gene: 5. The CDR3 is made up of 15 amino acids. Looked up from germline, CDR1 is KGHDR and CDR2 is SFDVKD. For the CDR3, the DNA is TGTGCCACCAGTGATGGGGTGGGACAGTCCTACGAGCAGTACTTC. Translated: CATSDGVGQSYEQYF.

CDR3 sequence: CATSDHREQTDTQYF. DNA for the CDR3: TGTGCCACCAGTGACCATCGGGAGCAGACAGATACGCAGTATTTT. This sequence joins TRBV24-1 and TRBJ2-3, with a tentative D call TRBD2 (6 bases). This CDR3 is built from 15 residues. Germline values: CDR1 KGHDR, CDR2 SFDVKD. The ends were cut back, 4 bases at V and 3 bases at J, with 13 bases in the middle.